This is a list of T cell receptor beta chains from one sample in a study of OX40 agonist ivuxolimab in advanced cancers. Clones were read by immunoSEQ multiplex PCR, and TCRdb kept only the in-frame ones, dropping some. The sample records 72,000 or so clones, 88% being singletons. Material: CD4+ or CD8+ T cells sorted from blood, obtained in a trial of the OX40 agonist ivuxolimab. The receptors come from an adult with an advanced solid tumor such as melanoma, head and neck, liver or kidney cancer. CDR3s include the opening cysteine and the closing phenylalanine or tryptophan. Each record gives: D gene, clone size, J gene, V gene, CDR3 DNA, CDR3 protein. The D gene is left open where the match is weak. Size values are once, few and many counts, or a class for expanded clones, and some rows have none.

>NA|NA|TRBJ2-1|TRBV18
TGTGCCAGCTCACCAAACGGACAGTCCTACAATGAGCAGTTCTTC
CASSPNGQSYNEQFF
>TRBD2|NA|TRBJ2-5|TRBV5-5
TGTGCCAGCAGCCCACGACTAGCGGGAGGAGGAGAGACCCAGTACTTC
CASSPRLAGGGETQYF
>NA|NA|TRBJ1-5|TRBV6-6
TGTGCCAGCAGTTCGACGGATAGCAATCAGCCCCAGCATTTT
CASSSTDSNQPQHF
>NA|NA|TRBJ2-2|TRBV28
TGTGCCAGCACGGGGGAAGTGGGCGGCGGGGAGCTGTTTTTT
CASTGEVGGGELFF
>TRBD2|NA|TRBJ2-7|TRBV28
TGTGCCAGCAGCGCCGGGACTAGCGGGTCCTACGAGCAGTACTTC
CASSAGTSGSYEQYF
>NA|NA|TRBJ2-7|TRBV28
TGTGCCAGCAGCACCCCATACGAGCAGTACTTC
CASSTPYEQYF
>TRBD1|NA|TRBJ2-2|TRBV19
TGTGCCAGCAAAGACAGGGTAAGGGGCCGCACCGGGGAGCTGTTTTTT
CASKDRVRGRTGELFF
>NA|NA|TRBJ1-1|TRBV19
TGTGCCAGTAGTATAATCGGGGGGCAAACTGAAGCTTTCTTT
CASSIIGGQTEAFF
>TRBD1|NA|TRBJ2-1|TRBV4-1
TGCGCCAGCAGCCAGGCCCAGACAGGGATGTTAGTGCAGTTCTTC
CASSQAQTGMLVQFF
>NA|NA|TRBJ2-1|TRBV2
TGTGCCAGCAGTGGATGGCCCGGCGAAAATGAGCAGTTCTTC
CASSGWPGENEQFF
>TRBD1|NA|TRBJ1-3|TRBV10-3
TGTGCCATCAGTGCGACAGGGCCTGGAAACACCATATATTTT
CAISATGPGNTIYF
>TRBD2|NA|TRBJ2-2|TRBV28
TGTGCCAGCAGTTTGGGGCTGCGGGAGATCAGCGGGGAGCTGTTTTTT
CASSLGLREISGELFF
>NA|NA|TRBJ2-1|TRBV15
TGTGCCACCAGCAGAGATAGGTATGGGGGTGGGGAGCAGTTCTTC
CATSRDRYGGGEQFF
>NA|NA|TRBJ2-5|TRBV18
TGTGCCAGCTCACTACAGGGAGGAGAGACCCAGTACTTC
CASSLQGGETQYF
>NA|NA|TRBJ1-5|TRBV19
TGTGCCAGTCGACAGGATAGCAATCAGCCCCAGCATTTT
CASRQDSNQPQHF
>NA|NA|TRBJ1-2|TRBV7-3
TGTGCCAGCAGCTCCCAACATAACTATGGCTACACCTTC
CASSSQHNYGYTF
>NA|NA|TRBJ2-7|TRBV6-5
TGTGCCAGCAGTTACTCGTCTAGCGTCAGTGGCTACGAGCAGTACTTC
CASSYSSSVSGYEQYF
>TRBD1|NA|TRBJ2-7|TRBV7-3
TGTGCCAGCAGCACCCCAGGGGGCGAGCAGTACTTC
CASSTPGGEQYF
>TRBD2|NA|TRBJ2-3|TRBV7-2
TGTGCCAGCAGCTTAGGACTAGCGGGGGGGCGAACAGATACGCAGTATTTT
CASSLGLAGGRTDTQYF
>NA|NA|TRBJ1-2|TRBV27
TGTGCCAGCAGTTTAAGAGGGAGTGGTGGCTACACCTTC
CASSLRGSGGYTF
>NA|NA|TRBJ1-2|TRBV6-6
TGTGCCAGCACCCCGGGCAGGCGCGGTTTGTATGGCTACACCTTC
CASTPGRRGLYGYTF
>TRBD1|NA|TRBJ2-5|TRBV27
TGTGCCAGCAGTTCGGGACAGTACCAAGAGACCCAGTACTTC
CASSSGQYQETQYF
>NA|NA|TRBJ2-2|TRBV7-2
TGTGCCAGCAGCTTAGGGACTACAGGCACCGGGGAGCTGTTTTTT
CASSLGTTGTGELFF
>NA|NA|TRBJ1-3|TRBV28
TGTGCCAGCAGTCTAAAAAGCCGGGGACGGATGCCCTCTGGAAACACCATATATTTT
CASSLKSRGRMPSGNTIYF
>TRBD2|NA|TRBJ2-5|TRBV6-5
TGTGCCAGCAGTTACTCGATGGGGGGGATGATGGAGACCCAGTACTTC
CASSYSMGGMMETQYF
>NA|NA|TRBJ2-3|TRBV18
TGTGCCAGCTCGTCAGGAGGGGATACGCAGTATTTT
CASSSGGDTQYF
>TRBD1|NA|TRBJ2-1|TRBV6-1
TGTGCCAGCAGTAGCCGGGACAGGGGGCTTGATGAGCAGTTCTTC
CASSSRDRGLDEQFF
>TRBD1|NA|TRBJ1-2|TRBV28
TGTGCCAGCAGCCCGGACAGGGCCACCTATGGCTACACCTTC
CASSPDRATYGYTF
>NA|NA|TRBJ2-2|TRBV7-8
TGTGCCAGCAGCCCCGATTCTGCCGGGGAGCTGTTTTTT
CASSPDSAGELFF
>NA|NA|TRBJ1-1|TRBV10-3
TGTGCCATCAGTGAGGGGCCCGGCGCTGAAGCTTTCTTT
CAISEGPGAEAFF
>NA|NA|TRBJ1-5|TRBV7-2
TGTGCCAGCAGCTCGTCCCCCACCCCTCAGCCCCAGCATTTT
CASSSSPTPQPQHF
>NA|NA|TRBJ1-4|TRBV2
TGTGCCAGCAGTGAAGTTGGAAGGGGCATGGCTAATGAAAAACTGTTTTTT
CASSEVGRGMANEKLFF
>NA|NA|TRBJ2-6|TRBV5-1
TGCGCCAGCAGCTTGGCTGCGGGGTCTGGGGCCAACGTCCTGACTTTC
CASSLAAGSGANVLTF
>NA|NA|TRBJ1-4|TRBV21-1
TGTGCCAGCAGCACACAGGGACAGTGTAATGAAAAACTGTTTTTT
CASSTQGQCNEKLFF
>TRBD2|NA|TRBJ2-2|TRBV5-4
TGTGCCAGCAGCGTTGGGGGGGTTGGCACCGGGGAGCTGTTTTTT
CASSVGGVGTGELFF
>NA|NA|TRBJ2-5|TRBV5-1
TGCGCCAGCAGGACGTCGGGGAGAGAGACCCAGTACTTC
CASRTSGRETQYF
>TRBD2|NA|TRBJ2-7|TRBV18
TGTGCCAGCTCACCGGGGGTAGCAAGGGCAGCGGGAGAGCAGTACTTC
CASSPGVARAAGEQYF
>NA|NA|TRBJ1-5|TRBV28
TGTGCCAGCAGTTTAGTCGGGGCCAATCAGCCCCAGCATTTT
CASSLVGANQPQHF
>NA|NA|TRBJ1-5|TRBV15
TGTGCCACCAGCAGAGAACTGGATCCTCCTCGGGGTCAGCCCCAGCATTTT
CATSRELDPPRGQPQHF
>TRBD1|NA|TRBJ2-3|TRBV2
TGTGCCAGCAGTGAATTCGGGACAGGGGCCACAGATACGCAGTATTTT
CASSEFGTGATDTQYF
>NA|few|TRBJ1-1|TRBV2
TGTGCCAGCAGTGGAGAGGGGGGGTCTGAAGCTTTCTTT
CASSGEGGSEAFF
>NA|few|TRBJ2-7|TRBV6-6
TGTGCCAGCAGTTACGCAGGGGAGAGCTCCTACGAGCAGTACTTC
CASSYAGESSYEQYF
>TRBD1|few|TRBJ1-5|TRBV7-9
TGTGCCAGCAGCTTAGGAACAGGGGAGTTCCAGCCCCAGCATTTT
CASSLGTGEFQPQHF
>NA|NA|TRBJ2-2|TRBV7-7
TGTGCCAGCAGCTCGTCCACCCGGGGTCGGAACACCGGGGAGCTGTTTTTT
CASSSSTRGRNTGELFF
>NA|NA|TRBJ1-2|TRBV5-1
TGCGCCAGCAGCTTGGCTGCTAACTATGGCTACACCTTC
CASSLAANYGYTF
>NA|NA|TRBJ2-5|TRBV27
TGTGCCAGCAGTCCATCCCAGCAAGAGACCCAGTACTTC
CASSPSQQETQYF
>NA|NA|TRBJ2-3|TRBV2
TGTGCCAGCAGTGAAGTTCTTACAGATACGCAGTATTTT
CASSEVLTDTQYF
>TRBD1|NA|TRBJ2-2|TRBV11-2
TGTGCCAGCAGCCCCGGGACAGCCTACACCGGGGAGCTGTTTTTT
CASSPGTAYTGELFF
>NA|once|TRBJ2-3|TRBV4-3
TGCGCCAGCAGCCAAGAGGGGGTAGATACGCAGTATTTT
CASSQEGVDTQYF
>NA|NA|TRBJ1-3|TRBV21-1
TGTGCCAGCAGCAAACTCGGCAGAGGAAACACCATATATTTT
CASSKLGRGNTIYF
>TRBD2|NA|TRBJ2-7|TRBV4-1
TGCGCCAGCAGCGACGGACTAGCGGGGGGCTCATCCTACGAGCAGTACTTC
CASSDGLAGGSSYEQYF
>TRBD1|NA|TRBJ1-1|TRBV27
TGTGCCAGCAGATGGACAGGGTCGTTTCTATCCGAAGCTTTCTTT
CASRWTGSFLSEAFF
>NA|NA|TRBJ1-6|TRBV7-3
TGTGCCAGCAGCTTAGCGCCGGGGGATGGTTCACCCCTCCACTTT
CASSLAPGDGSPLHF
>NA|NA|TRBJ1-4|TRBV20-1
TGCAGTGCTAGGTATAATGAAAAACTGTTTTTT
CSARYNEKLFF
>NA|NA|TRBJ1-5|TRBV27
TGTGCCAGCAGTTTACAATATAGCAATCAGCCCCAGCATTTT
CASSLQYSNQPQHF
>NA|NA|TRBJ2-2|TRBV28
TGTGCCAGCAGTTTAGATCAGGTGTCCGGGGAGCTGTTTTTT
CASSLDQVSGELFF
>NA|NA|TRBJ1-2|TRBV9
TGTGCCAGCAGCGAGGGGGGGAATACTAACTATGGCTACACCTTC
CASSEGGNTNYGYTF
>NA|once|TRBJ2-5|TRBV6-1
TGTGCCAGCACTACGTCTAATTTTCCCCAAGAGACCCAGTACTTC
CASTTSNFPQETQYF
>TRBD2|NA|TRBJ2-1|TRBV7-9
TGTGCCAGCAGCTCCCTAATGCTAGCGGGGGGGCCCGATGAGCAGTTCTTC
CASSSLMLAGGPDEQFF
>TRBD1|NA|TRBJ1-2|TRBV25-1
TGTGCCAGCAGTGTGCCGGGACAGGTGGGCCACTATGGCTACACCTTC
CASSVPGQVGHYGYTF